The entry below gives a single T cell receptor beta chain sequence along with its context. What it binds is unknown. The data originate from a study of identical twins. Points from the study as a whole: With abundant cord blood beta clonotypes, insertions were fewer; memory repertoires showed no such pattern. For out-of-frame alpha sequences shared by twins, low generation probability was in excess. A cross-sectional statistical analysis, not follow-up of the same donors, supported the conclusions.

V lost 1 base, J lost 1 base, and 12 bases lay in between. CDR3 size: 16 residues. The germline CDR1 and CDR2 sequences are LNHNV and YYDKDF (reference sequence). All of the donors were Caucasians in good health. TCRdb re-called the 5' RACE reads with MiXCR, one entry per CDR3 protein. The repertoire includes 750,000 to 950,000 distinct CDR3 sequences, 9% to 15% of them detected once, and about 1.6% sits in the top ten. These data also formed part of another study, on yellow fever vaccine responses in identical twins.

The specimen sequenced was PBMCs. The rearrangement uses TRBV15 and TRBJ2-3; tentative D call: TRBD2 (5 bases). The receptor was isolated from a woman in her late teens or twenties in good health. The CDR3 sequence is CATSRGSGSGTDTQYF. CDR3 bases: TGTGCCACCAGCAGAGGGTCGGGTAGCGGCACAGATACGCAGTATTTT.